The rows below give T cell receptor beta chains drawn from one sample of a study of T cells in localized non-small cell lung cancer. Clones were read by immunoSEQ multiplex PCR, and TCRdb kept only the in-frame ones, dropping some. In the table there are approximately 1,500 clones, about 20% of which are singletons. Sequencing used normal lung tissue next to the tumor, obtained before any cancer treatment. The source of these receptors is a male donor at least 60 years old with stage III squamous cell lung carcinoma. CDR3s include the opening cysteine and the closing phenylalanine or tryptophan. A D gene is named only where the DNA matches it firmly. Some rows mark clone size as missing; the rest say once, few, many or name a class of expanded clone.

TRBJ1-1 TRBD1 TRBV11-3 15 NA CASSSFTGASTEAFF TGTGCCAGCAGCTCCTTTACAGGGGCGAGTACTGAAGCTTTCTTT
TRBJ2-1 TRBD2 TRBV5-1 16 few CASSPGPAGGRDEQFF TGCGCCAGCAGCCCGGGCCCGGCAGGCGGGAGGGATGAGCAGTTCTTC
TRBJ1-2 NA TRBV9 13 NA CASSLNQGYGYTF TGTGCCAGCAGTTTAAACCAGGGCTATGGCTACACCTTC
TRBJ1-5 NA TRBV6-8 15 NA CASREGGSSGQPQHF TGTGCCAGCAGGGAGGGCGGCAGCTCAGGTCAGCCCCAGCATTTT
TRBJ2-1 NA TRBV15 14 NA CGRASRYRYNEQFF TGTGGGAGGGCTAGCCGCTACCGCTACAATGAGCAGTTCTTC
TRBJ2-1 TRBD2 TRBV15 15 NA CATSSRREGDNEQFF TGTGCCACCAGCTCAAGGCGGGAGGGAGACAATGAGCAGTTCTTC
TRBJ2-5 NA TRBV19 14 NA CASSISGNQETQYF TGTGCCAGTAGTATTTCGGGGAACCAAGAGACCCAGTACTTC
TRBJ2-7 NA TRBV28 20 NA CASSTGDVRQVSVFHYEQYF TGTGCCAGCAGTACGGGAGATGTAAGACAGGTCTCAGTCTTCCACTACGAGCAGTACTTC
TRBJ2-1 TRBD2 TRBV6-8 15 large CASTPTSGTYNEQFF TGTGCCAGCACCCCTACTAGCGGGACCTACAATGAGCAGTTCTTC
TRBJ2-1 NA TRBV6-8 15 few CASSYRGSSYNEQFF TGTGCCAGCAGTTACAGGGGGAGCTCCTACAATGAGCAGTTCTTC
TRBJ1-1 NA TRBV28 14 NA CASSWVGMNTEAFF TGTGCCAGCAGCTGGGTCGGCATGAACACTGAAGCTTTCTTT
TRBJ2-2 TRBD2 TRBV15 17 large CATSRDPAGSPTGELFF TGTGCCACCAGCAGAGACCCAGCGGGGTCGCCCACCGGGGAGCTGTTTTTT
TRBJ2-7 TRBD1 TRBV11-3 17 few CASSLEVSRTGFHEQYF TGTGCCAGCAGCTTAGAGGTGTCGCGGACAGGGTTTCACGAGCAGTACTTC
TRBJ2-7 TRBD2 TRBV6-8 17 NA CASSASGTSGGTYEQYF TGTGCCAGCAGCGCCTCCGGGACTAGCGGGGGAACCTACGAGCAGTACTTC
TRBJ2-7 NA TRBV6-8 16 few CASSYSPGHSSYEQYF TGTGCCAGCAGTTATTCTCCGGGACACTCTTCCTACGAGCAGTACTTC
TRBJ2-3 TRBD2 TRBV11-3 19 medium-sized CASSSDTGTSGTYTDTQYF TGTGCCAGCAGCTCGGACACCGGGACTAGCGGGACCTACACAGATACGCAGTATTTT
TRBJ2-7 NA TRBV2 14 NA CASSVAGGAGEQYF TGTGCCAGCAGCGTAGCAGGGGGGGCTGGGGAGCAGTACTTC
TRBJ1-1 TRBD1 TRBV6-8 15 NA CASSASGTGRTEAFF TGTGCCAGCAGTGCCTCCGGGACAGGGCGGACTGAAGCTTTCTTT
TRBJ2-2 TRBD2 TRBV10-1 16 NA CASSAGDSGRAGELFF TGCGCCAGCAGCGCCGGTGATAGCGGGAGGGCCGGGGAGCTGTTTTTT
TRBJ2-3 NA TRBV11-3 15 NA CASSNSPGWTDTQYF TGTGCCAGCAGCAATTCCCCGGGCTGGACAGATACGCAGTATTTT
TRBJ2-7 TRBD2 TRBV9 14 medium-sized CASSVGGEGYEQYF TGTGCCAGCAGCGTAGGAGGGGAGGGATACGAGCAGTACTTC
TRBJ2-7 TRBD1 TRBV4-1 14 few CASSQGTGTGEQYF TGCGCCAGCAGCCAGGGCACGGGGACAGGCGAGCAGTACTTC
TRBJ1-2 NA TRBV11-3 15 few CASSLGGAPNYGYTF TGTGCCAGCAGCTTAGGGGGGGCCCCTAACTATGGCTACACCTTC
TRBJ1-1 NA TRBV8-2 14 NA CASSLWTGGTEAFF TGTGCCAGCAGTCTATGGACAGGGGGCACTGAAGCTTTCTTT
TRBJ1-1 NA TRBV28 15 NA CASSPGGRADTEAFF TGTGCCAGCAGTCCGGGGGGGAGGGCTGATACTGAAGCTTTCTTT
TRBJ2-6 TRBD1 TRBV11-1 17 medium-sized CASSLEGASSGANVLTF TGTGCCAGCAGCTTAGAGGGGGCCAGCTCTGGGGCCAACGTCCTGACTTTC
TRBJ2-3 TRBD2 TRBV6-8 18 medium-sized CASSYRLAGDDGTDTQYF TGTGCCAGCAGTTACAGACTAGCGGGAGACGATGGCACAGATACGCAGTATTTT
TRBJ1-2 NA TRBV27 14 NA CASSLTPLGRGYTF TGTGCCAGCAGTTTAACCCCTTTAGGGCGCGGCTACACCTTC
TRBJ2-5 TRBD1 TRBV11-3 18 medium-sized CASSLQLATTGGQETQYF TGTGCCAGCAGCCTCCAATTAGCTACCACAGGGGGCCAAGAGACCCAGTACTTC
TRBJ2-2 TRBD2 TRBV5-1 16 large CASSSPSGRTDGELFF TGCGCCAGCAGCTCTCCTAGCGGGAGGACGGACGGGGAGCTGTTTTTT
TRBJ2-6 NA TRBV19 16 NA CASSTTGLSGANVLTF TGTGCCAGTAGTACCACAGGGCTCTCTGGGGCCAACGTCCTGACTTTC
TRBJ2-1 NA TRBV7-4 15 medium-sized CASSLTGDGYNEQFF TGTGCCAGCAGCTTAACAGGAGACGGTTACAATGAGCAGTTCTTC
TRBJ2-3 NA TRBV7-1 13 few CATSSWGSDTQYF TGTGCCACGTCGTCGTGGGGGTCAGATACGCAGTATTTT
TRBJ2-1 TRBD2 TRBV23-1 16 NA CASSQFMGGRGNEQFF TGCGCCAGCAGCCAGTTTATGGGCGGGAGGGGCAATGAGCAGTTCTTC
TRBJ2-5 NA TRBV15 16 few CATSRDRPTRGETQYF TGTGCCACCAGCAGAGACCGACCGACGAGGGGGGAGACCCAGTACTTC
TRBJ2-1 TRBD1 TRBV28 14 few CASSHNRGSNEQFF TGTGCCAGCAGTCACAACAGGGGTTCGAATGAGCAGTTCTTC
TRBJ1-1 NA TRBV11-3 15 large CASSLDSLGDTEAFF TGTGCCAGCAGCTTAGACAGCCTGGGGGACACTGAAGCTTTCTTT
TRBJ2-7 NA TRBV6-8 15 NA CASSYGWSVLGEQYF TGTGCCAGCAGTTACGGGTGGTCAGTCCTGGGTGAGCAGTACTTC
TRBJ2-4 TRBD1 TRBV9 16 NA CASSERDREFRNIQYF TGTGCCAGCAGCGAACGGGACAGGGAATTCAGAAACATTCAGTACTTC
TRBJ2-1 TRBD2 TRBV6-8 17 few CASSGALTSGSYNEQFF TGTGCCAGCAGTGGTGCTCTGACTAGCGGGTCATACAATGAGCAGTTCTTC